This TCR beta chain was sequenced for a study of blood T cell repertoires in COVID-19. For the study at large: The study drew acute and convalescent COVID-19 samples from the United States, Italy and Spain. PBMCs, B-cell-depleted T cells, or T cells provided the cDNA or gDNA that made up the material.

V was clipped by 0 bases and J by 4 bases, with 7 bases between them. The CDR3 has 13 amino acids. Germline assignment: CDR1 GTSNPN and CDR2 SVGIG (reference sequence). In the original processing: Quantification of nucleated cells was approximated via reference gene primer amplification. Here immunoSEQ multiplex PCR was the method, and the copy in TCRdb shows in-frame clones only, minus some. V, J and clone size derive from that table, while D and trimming were established from the DNA sequence. The table lists about 300,000 clones, around nine tenths of them singletons, with around 1.4% in the top ten.

The sample consisted of peripheral blood. The chain employs TRBV30 and TRBJ1-3; no reliable D call. This receptor was identified in a man between 65 and 79 years old with acute or convalescent COVID-19. DNA for the CDR3: TGTGCCTGGAGTGTTAGTTCAGGAAACACCATATATTTT. As protein: CAWSVSSGNTIYF.